The present T cell receptor beta chain was sequenced within a study of T cell changes during pregnancy in multiple sclerosis. This CDR3 spans 15 amino acids. Unmatched junction bases numbered 8, after V lost 5 bases and J lost 3 bases. CDR1 is SGHRS, CDR2 YFSETQ, per germline. Measured with immunoSEQ multiplex PCR; TCRdb has only the in-frame clones, and not every one. The sample includes fewer than 60,000 clones, 80% to 95% seen only once; the top ten take 0.39%. Sequenced here: CD4+ T cells from peripheral blood mononuclear cells, sampled after pregnancy. The source is a female donor with multiple sclerosis, enrolled in a pregnancy study. The chain carries TRBV5-1 and TRBJ1-1, with TRBD1 matching 9 bases. Here the CDR3 DNA reads TGCGCCAGCAGATTACAGGGGGCGCGGGACACTGAAGCTTTCTTT. It codes for CASRLQGARDTEAFF.